These T cell receptor beta chains were read from a single sample in a study of follicular helper T cells after annual influenza vaccination. The table came from immunoSEQ multiplex PCR; TCRdb's copy has only in-frame clones and leaves some out. The data hold several thousand clones, with about 82% observed a single time. The sequencing here drew on CXCR5+ CD38- circulating T follicular helper cells from blood, taken on the day of influenza vaccination. All receptors come from an adult who received the influenza vaccine. Each CDR3 is given with its conserved first and last residue. A D gene is named only where the DNA matches it firmly. Rows give clone size only sometimes, using once, few, many, or a class for an expanded clone.

d_gene: NA; abundance: NA; v_gene: TRBV9; j_gene: TRBJ1-1; CDR3aa: CASSPGGGDRAFF; CDR3nt: TGTGCCAGCAGCCCCGGCGGGGGGGATAGAGCTTTCTTT
d_gene: NA; abundance: NA; v_gene: TRBV28; j_gene: TRBJ1-4; CDR3aa: CASKTPGPPEKLFF; CDR3nt: TGTGCCAGCAAAACTCCTGGACCTCCGGAAAAACTGTTTTTT
d_gene: TRBD1; abundance: NA; v_gene: TRBV5-1; j_gene: TRBJ2-2; CDR3aa: CATQLRTGGVGELFF; CDR3nt: TGCGCCACCCAGCTTCGGACAGGGGGCGTCGGGGAGCTGTTTTTT
d_gene: TRBD1; abundance: NA; v_gene: TRBV18; j_gene: TRBJ1-3; CDR3aa: CASSPNRGGNTIYF; CDR3nt: TGTGCCAGCTCACCAAACAGGGGTGGAAACACCATATATTTT
d_gene: NA; abundance: NA; v_gene: TRBV5-1; j_gene: TRBJ2-2; CDR3aa: CASSLSETGELFF; CDR3nt: TGCGCCAGCAGCTTGTCCGAGACCGGGGAGCTGTTTTTT
d_gene: TRBD1; abundance: NA; v_gene: TRBV7-9; j_gene: TRBJ1-4; CDR3aa: CASSLGTGGEKLFF; CDR3nt: TGTGCCAGCAGCCTCGGGACAGGGGGAGAAAAACTGTTTTTT
d_gene: NA; abundance: NA; v_gene: TRBV7-2; j_gene: TRBJ1-1; CDR3aa: CASSRWTEVNTEAFF; CDR3nt: TGTGCCAGCAGCCGTTGGACGGAGGTGAACACTGAAGCTTTCTTT
d_gene: NA; abundance: few; v_gene: TRBV19; j_gene: TRBJ2-7; CDR3aa: CASSLNRAEQYF; CDR3nt: TGTGCCAGTAGTCTAAACAGGGCCGAGCAGTACTTC
d_gene: NA; abundance: few; v_gene: TRBV7-2; j_gene: TRBJ2-7; CDR3aa: CASSYSGLEAYEQYF; CDR3nt: TGTGCCAGCAGCTATAGCGGATTAGAGGCCTACGAGCAGTACTTC
d_gene: NA; abundance: NA; v_gene: TRBV7-7; j_gene: TRBJ1-3; CDR3aa: CASSPGGSSGNTIYF; CDR3nt: TGTGCTAGCAGCCCGGGGGGCAGCTCTGGAAACACCATATATTTT
d_gene: NA; abundance: NA; v_gene: TRBV11-2; j_gene: TRBJ1-3; CDR3aa: CASSLSGNTIYF; CDR3nt: TGTGCCAGCAGCCTCTCTGGAAACACCATATATTTT
d_gene: TRBD1; abundance: NA; v_gene: TRBV6-1; j_gene: TRBJ1-1; CDR3aa: CASSRHRGQNTEAFF; CDR3nt: TGTGCCAGCAGTCGACACAGGGGTCAGAACACTGAAGCTTTCTTT
d_gene: TRBD1; abundance: NA; v_gene: TRBV14; j_gene: TRBJ1-4; CDR3aa: CASSQKISRGTRNEKLFF; CDR3nt: TGTGCCAGCAGCCAGAAGATTAGCAGGGGGACCCGGAATGAAAAACTGTTTTTT
d_gene: TRBD2; abundance: NA; v_gene: TRBV27; j_gene: TRBJ2-1; CDR3aa: CASSSSGSVGEQFF; CDR3nt: TGTGCCAGCAGTAGTAGCGGGAGTGTTGGTGAGCAGTTCTTC
d_gene: NA; abundance: NA; v_gene: TRBV13; j_gene: TRBJ2-1; CDR3aa: CASSSGGWAEQFF; CDR3nt: TGTGCCAGCAGCTCGGGGGGCTGGGCTGAGCAGTTCTTC
d_gene: TRBD2; abundance: NA; v_gene: TRBV27; j_gene: TRBJ2-7; CDR3aa: CASSPTVAWTSGSYEQYF; CDR3nt: TGTGCCAGCAGTCCAACCGTCGCCTGGACTAGCGGGAGCTACGAGCAGTACTTC
d_gene: NA; abundance: NA; v_gene: TRBV9; j_gene: TRBJ1-2; CDR3aa: CASSVGAGQNYGYTF; CDR3nt: TGTGCCAGCAGCGTAGGGGCAGGGCAAAACTATGGCTACACCTTC
d_gene: TRBD1; abundance: NA; v_gene: TRBV6-1; j_gene: TRBJ1-2; CDR3aa: CASTPTGPNYGYTF; CDR3nt: TGTGCCAGCACACCGACAGGGCCGAACTATGGCTACACCTTC
d_gene: TRBD2; abundance: NA; v_gene: TRBV7-7; j_gene: TRBJ2-5; CDR3aa: CASSKGLAEGETQYF; CDR3nt: TGTGCTAGCAGCAAAGGACTAGCGGAGGGGGAGACCCAGTACTTC
d_gene: NA; abundance: once; v_gene: TRBV18; j_gene: TRBJ2-1; CDR3aa: CASSPTSNEQFF; CDR3nt: TGTGCCAGCTCTCCGACTAGTAATGAGCAGTTCTTC
d_gene: NA; abundance: NA; v_gene: TRBV2; j_gene: TRBJ1-4; CDR3aa: CASSVQGPNEKLFF; CDR3nt: TGTGCCAGCAGTGTCCAGGGGCCTAATGAAAAACTGTTTTTT
d_gene: TRBD1; abundance: NA; v_gene: TRBV27; j_gene: TRBJ2-1; CDR3aa: CASSFYRDRDNEQFF; CDR3nt: TGTGCCAGCAGTTTCTACCGGGACAGGGACAATGAGCAGTTCTTC
d_gene: TRBD2; abundance: NA; v_gene: TRBV7-3; j_gene: TRBJ2-3; CDR3aa: CASSSRTSGMDTQYF; CDR3nt: TGTGCCAGCAGTTCCCGGACTAGCGGGATGGATACGCAGTATTTT
d_gene: NA; abundance: NA; v_gene: TRBV28; j_gene: TRBJ1-5; CDR3aa: CASTQLQRNQPQHF; CDR3nt: TGTGCCAGCACCCAATTACAACGGAATCAGCCCCAGCATTTT
d_gene: TRBD2; abundance: NA; v_gene: TRBV5-1; j_gene: TRBJ2-3; CDR3aa: CASSLGLAGKSTDTQYF; CDR3nt: TGCGCCAGCAGCCTGGGACTAGCGGGAAAGAGCACAGATACGCAGTATTTT
d_gene: TRBD1; abundance: NA; v_gene: TRBV19; j_gene: TRBJ2-1; CDR3aa: CASCRGIGSDEQFF; CDR3nt: TGTGCCAGCTGCAGGGGGATCGGTAGCGATGAGCAGTTCTTC
d_gene: NA; abundance: NA; v_gene: TRBV7-8; j_gene: TRBJ1-1; CDR3aa: CASSPGTSNTEAFF; CDR3nt: TGTGCCAGCAGCCCCGGGACATCGAACACTGAAGCTTTCTTT
d_gene: NA; abundance: once; v_gene: TRBV9; j_gene: TRBJ2-2; CDR3aa: CASSVDNTGELFF; CDR3nt: TGTGCCAGCAGCGTAGACAACACCGGGGAGCTGTTTTTT
d_gene: NA; abundance: NA; v_gene: TRBV7-9; j_gene: TRBJ2-1; CDR3aa: CASSTGFHEQFF; CDR3nt: TGTGCCAGCAGCACAGGGTTCCATGAGCAGTTCTTC
d_gene: NA; abundance: NA; v_gene: TRBV7-2; j_gene: TRBJ2-3; CDR3aa: CASSLGLGDTQYF; CDR3nt: TGTGCCAGCAGCTTAGGACTCGGGGATACGCAGTATTTT
d_gene: TRBD2; abundance: NA; v_gene: TRBV7-3; j_gene: TRBJ2-7; CDR3aa: CASSWGLAGHYEQYF; CDR3nt: TGTGCCAGCAGCTGGGGACTAGCGGGGCACTACGAGCAGTACTTC
d_gene: NA; abundance: NA; v_gene: TRBV7-2; j_gene: TRBJ1-2; CDR3aa: CASRRSRDGISYGYTF; CDR3nt: TGTGCCAGCAGAAGATCTCGGGACGGTATATCCTATGGCTACACCTTC
d_gene: NA; abundance: NA; v_gene: TRBV2; j_gene: TRBJ2-5; CDR3aa: CASSEGLWETQYF; CDR3nt: TGTGCCAGCAGTGAAGGGTTATGGGAGACCCAGTACTTC